These T cell receptor beta chains were read from a single sample in a study of blood T cell repertoires in COVID-19. Data came from immunoSEQ multiplex PCR; TCRdb stores just in-frame clones and leaves some out. Seen here are approximately 240,000 clones, about four fifths observed once, and the top ten hold under 1.5%. The sample consisted of PBMCs or T cells enriched from blood (not recorded which). The receptor source for this set is a middle-aged woman with acute COVID-19. Each CDR3 is given with its conserved first and last residue. The D gene is left open where the match is weak. Not all rows give a size; the values are once, few, many and, for expanded clones, a class.

d_gene,j_gene,v_gene,abundance,CDR3nt,CDR3aa
TRBD1,TRBJ2-7,TRBV7-8,-,TGTGCCAGCAGAGCAGGACAGGGGGCGTTAGTTTACGAGCAGTACTTC,CASRAGQGALVYEQYF
-,TRBJ1-5,TRBV19,-,TGTGCCAGTAGTATCGGAGGGAATCAGCCCCAGCATTTT,CASSIGGNQPQHF
TRBD1,TRBJ1-6,TRBV30,-,TGTGCCTGGACCGCCGAGTGGGACAGGGGAGGTTCACCCCTCCACTTT,CAWTAEWDRGGSPLHF
-,TRBJ1-1,TRBV14,-,TGTGCCAGCAGCCAAGACCAGCGGGTAGGGACTGAAGCTTTCTTT,CASSQDQRVGTEAFF
-,TRBJ2-1,TRBV7-2,-,TGTGCCAGCAGAAAGGACTCCCGGGTAAGAGAGCAGTTCTTC,CASRKDSRVREQFF
-,TRBJ1-4,TRBV28,-,TGTGCCAGCAGTTTAAGGGGTACAACTAATGAAAAACTGTTTTTT,CASSLRGTTNEKLFF
-,TRBJ2-6,TRBV9,-,TGTGCCAGCAGCTCTGACAGGAGCTCTGGGGCCAACGTCCTGACTTTC,CASSSDRSSGANVLTF
-,TRBJ2-3,TRBV9,-,TGTGCCAGCAGCGTCACAGGGTTGGACACAGATACGCAGTATTTT,CASSVTGLDTDTQYF
-,TRBJ2-3,TRBV7-2,-,TGTGCCAGCAGCTTAGCGTTCGCGGCTAGCACAGATACGCAGTATTTT,CASSLAFAASTDTQYF
-,TRBJ1-6,TRBV4-1,-,TGCGCCAGCAGCCAAGATCAGGGCCCTGGGTCATCACCCCTCCACTTT,CASSQDQGPGSSPLHF
-,TRBJ1-4,TRBV9,-,TGTGCCAGCAGCCCACAACAGGGTGCTGAACTGTTTTTT,CASSPQQGAELFF
-,TRBJ2-2,TRBV29-1,-,TGCAGCGTTGAGTACAGGCGTTCGAACACCGGGGAGCTGTTTTTT,CSVEYRRSNTGELFF
-,TRBJ2-3,TRBV3-1/TRBV3-2,-,TGTGCCAGCAGCCAAGATCTGAATGGGCCAGATACGCAGTATTTT,CASSQDLNGPDTQYF
TRBD2,TRBJ2-7,TRBV28,-,TGTGCCAGCAGTTTACTCCCCGGTCCAGCGGGATTCGAGCAGTACTTC,CASSLLPGPAGFEQYF
-,TRBJ2-7,TRBV4-1,-,TGCGCCAGCAGCCAAGATTTACAGGGTCTGGGCGAGCAGTACTTC,CASSQDLQGLGEQYF
TRBD2,TRBJ2-1,TRBV19,-,TGTGCCAGTAGTACGACCGGGACTAGCGTAATCCCCTACAATGAGCAGTTCTTC,CASSTTGTSVIPYNEQFF
-,TRBJ2-5,TRBV6-1,-,TGTGCCAGCAGTGAAGGACAGCAAGAGACCCAGTACTTC,CASSEGQQETQYF
TRBD1,TRBJ1-6,TRBV15,-,TGTGCCACCAGCACACGACAGGGGTTCGGTAATTCACCCCTCCACTTT,CATSTRQGFGNSPLHF
-,TRBJ1-2,TRBV30,-,TGTGCCTGGAGTGTACAGGCACTTAACTATGGCTACACCTTC,CAWSVQALNYGYTF
-,TRBJ2-7,TRBV5-6,-,TGTGCCAGCAGCTGGCGGGCCGCCGAGCAGTACTTC,CASSWRAAEQYF
-,TRBJ1-2,TRBV29-1,-,TGCAGCGTTGAAACCGAGAACTATGGCTACACCTTC,CSVETENYGYTF
TRBD2,TRBJ2-1,TRBV5-1,few,TGCGCCAGCAGCACCGGGACTAGCGGCTATGGGAATGAGCAGTTCTTC,CASSTGTSGYGNEQFF
-,TRBJ2-1,TRBV18,-,TGTGCCAGCTCACCACGGGCTCGGGGTGAGCAGTTCTTC,CASSPRARGEQFF
TRBD1,TRBJ1-2,TRBV30,-,TGTGCCTGGAGTATCCGACAGGGAGACTATGGCTACACCTTC,CAWSIRQGDYGYTF
-,TRBJ2-2,TRBV30,-,TGTGCCTGGAGCGTAATGAACACCGGGGAGCTGTTTTTT,CAWSVMNTGELFF
-,TRBJ2-7,TRBV6-2/TRBV6-3,-,TGTGCCAGCAGTTACTCGAAACTAGGGTCCCACGAGCAGTACTTC,CASSYSKLGSHEQYF
-,TRBJ2-6,TRBV2,-,TGTGCCAGCAGCGGTTACTCTGGGGCCAACGTCCTGACTTTC,CASSGYSGANVLTF
TRBD1,TRBJ1-2,TRBV7-2,few,TGTGCCAGCAGGCGTCCAGGGGGCTCATACTATGGCTACACCTTC,CASRRPGGSYYGYTF
-,TRBJ2-1,TRBV15,-,TGTGCCACCAGCTCCACCCTGGCAGGGGAGCAGTTCTTC,CATSSTLAGEQFF
TRBD2,TRBJ2-3,TRBV19,-,TGTGCCAGTATGGCTAGCGGAACGGATACGCAGTATTTT,CASMASGTDTQYF
TRBD2,TRBJ2-3,TRBV7-8,-,TGTGCCAGCAGCTTACCTTGGGGGACTAGCGGCACAGATACGCAGTATTTT,CASSLPWGTSGTDTQYF
-,TRBJ1-1,TRBV7-2,-,TGTGCCAGCAGCTTAGTGAGAGCGAACACTGAAGCTTTCTTT,CASSLVRANTEAFF
-,TRBJ2-5,TRBV7-8,-,TGTGCCAGCAGCTTAGGGAGAGGGAAGACCCAGTACTTC,CASSLGRGKTQYF
-,TRBJ1-2,TRBV2,-,TGTGCCAGCAGGAGACAAGGTCACTATGGCTACACCTTC,CASRRQGHYGYTF
-,TRBJ2-5,TRBV28,-,TGTGCCAGCAGTTCAACAGCGGGGACCCAGTACTTC,CASSSTAGTQYF
TRBD1,TRBJ1-1,TRBV9,few,TGTGCCAGCAGCGCCACAGGGGTGAACACTGAAGCTTTCTTT,CASSATGVNTEAFF
TRBD2,TRBJ2-5,TRBV14,-,TGTGCCAGCAGCCAAGATAAGACTAGCGGGCTGGAGACCCAGTACTTC,CASSQDKTSGLETQYF
TRBD2,TRBJ2-7,TRBV6-1,-,TGTGCCAGCAGTGAAATGACGGGAGGGCCCTACGAGCAGTACTTC,CASSEMTGGPYEQYF
-,TRBJ1-6,TRBV27,-,TGTGCCAGCAGGTTCAACAGGGAGCCCCTCCACTTT,CASRFNREPLHF
TRBD1,TRBJ1-1,TRBV10-3,-,TGTGCCATCAGCGGACAGGGGGGGACTGAAGCTTTCTTT,CAISGQGGTEAFF
-,TRBJ2-1,TRBV4-2,-,TGTGCCAGCAGCCTAAGAGTGACAGTAGACAATGAGCAGTTCTTC,CASSLRVTVDNEQFF
TRBD1,TRBJ1-1,TRBV19,-,TGTGCCAGTAGTATACAGGGACAGGGTGGAGCTGAAGCTTTCTTT,CASSIQGQGGAEAFF
-,TRBJ1-1,TRBV7-9,-,TGTGCCAGCAGCTTTTGGGCAGGTGAGAACACTGAAGCTTTCTTT,CASSFWAGENTEAFF
-,TRBJ1-1,TRBV14,-,TGTGCCAGCAGCCAGGTTGCGGGTCTCACTGAAGCTTTCTTT,CASSQVAGLTEAFF
TRBD2,TRBJ2-1,TRBV11-2,-,TGTGCCAGCAGCTTAGTAGCGGGGGCCACCTACAATGAGCAGTTCTTC,CASSLVAGATYNEQFF
-,TRBJ2-5,TRBV5-1,many,TGCGCCAGCAGCCTTGGACAGAACCAAGAGACCCAGTACTTC,CASSLGQNQETQYF
TRBD1,TRBJ1-5,TRBV24-1,-,TGTGCCATTGAAGGGGGCCCTCACAATCAGCCCCAGCATTTT,CAIEGGPHNQPQHF
TRBD2,TRBJ2-1,TRBV19,few,TGTGCCAGTGGGGGAGCGGGAGGAGCATACAATGAGCAGTTCTTC,CASGGAGGAYNEQFF
-,TRBJ1-4,TRBV4-3,-,TGCGCCAGCAGCCAAGACATCAGACAGTCAGCTAATGAAAAACTGTTTTTT,CASSQDIRQSANEKLFF
-,TRBJ1-1,TRBV15,-,TGTGCCACCAGCAGCAGGGGTTTGATGAACACTGAAGCTTTCTTT,CATSSRGLMNTEAFF
-,TRBJ2-7,TRBV2,-,TGTGCCAGCAGTGAATCCCGCGAGCAGTACTTC,CASSESREQYF
-,TRBJ2-2,TRBV7-9,-,TGTGCCAGCAGCCCAGATAACACCGGGGAGCTGTTTTTT,CASSPDNTGELFF
TRBD1,TRBJ2-1,TRBV4-3,-,TGCGCCAGCAGCCAAGATTGGTTGGGACAGGGGGCGCTGGGGACGGACCATGAGCAGTTCTTC,CASSQDWLGQGALGTDHEQFF
-,TRBJ2-3,TRBV4-2,-,TGTGCCAGCAGCCAAGTTATCGGCCCGCGGGGTTTCCCAACTAGCACAGATACGCAGTATTTT,CASSQVIGPRGFPTSTDTQYF
TRBD1,TRBJ1-2,TRBV6-6,-,TGTGCCAGCAGTGGCCCGACAGGGGGCTATGGCTACACCTTC,CASSGPTGGYGYTF
TRBD2,TRBJ2-7,TRBV6-2/TRBV6-3,-,TGTGCCAGCAGCTTTAGCGGGGGGCCCATCTCCGGCGAGCAGTACTTC,CASSFSGGPISGEQYF
-,TRBJ1-1,TRBV19,-,TGTGCCAGTAGTATAGATCGCACTAACACTGAAGCTTTCTTT,CASSIDRTNTEAFF
-,TRBJ1-1,TRBV10-3,-,TGTGCCATCAGTCCCACGGGGGGCAGGAACACTGAAGCTTTCTTT,CAISPTGGRNTEAFF
TRBD1,TRBJ1-4,TRBV27,-,TGTGCCAGCAGTCAGTCACGAAAACTTACAGGGGGCGAAGGTAATGAAAAACTGTTTTTT,CASSQSRKLTGGEGNEKLFF